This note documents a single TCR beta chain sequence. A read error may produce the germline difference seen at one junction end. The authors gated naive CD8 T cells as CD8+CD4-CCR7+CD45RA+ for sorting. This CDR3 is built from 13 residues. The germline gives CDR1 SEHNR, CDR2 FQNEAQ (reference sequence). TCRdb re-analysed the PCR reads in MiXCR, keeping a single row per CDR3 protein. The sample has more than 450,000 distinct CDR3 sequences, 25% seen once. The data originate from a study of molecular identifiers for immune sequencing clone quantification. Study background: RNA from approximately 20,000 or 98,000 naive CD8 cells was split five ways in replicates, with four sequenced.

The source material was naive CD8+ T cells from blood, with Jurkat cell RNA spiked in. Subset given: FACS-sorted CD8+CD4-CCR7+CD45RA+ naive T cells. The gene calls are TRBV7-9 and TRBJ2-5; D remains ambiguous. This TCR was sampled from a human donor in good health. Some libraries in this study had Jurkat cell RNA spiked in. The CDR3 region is CASGLRYQETQYF. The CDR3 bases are TGTGCCAGCGGCTTGAGGTACCAAGAGACCCAGTACTTC.